One and the same sample provided the 9 T cell receptor beta chains below, sequenced in a study of human versus mouse CDR3 diversity and MHC coevolution. Produced via immunoSEQ multiplex PCR; TCRdb's table is partial and in-frame only. The profile covers tens of thousands of clones, with 85% to 95% appearing a single time and about 20% taken by the ten largest. The sample was naive CD4+ T cells from blood. The subset: CD45RO-negative CD62L-positive naive CD4 T cells. Receptor source: a person between 60 and 70 years old in good health.

This rearrangement joins TRBV5-1 to TRBJ2-7, with a possible D match to TRBD1 (5 bases). The CDR3 totals 14 residues. Germline loops: CDR1 SGHRS, CDR2 YFSETQ. The V and J ends lost 0 bases and 6 bases respectively, with 13 bases between them. CDR3 amino acids: CASSLEGAEAEQYF. In DNA, the CDR3 is TGCGCCAGCAGCTTGGAAGGGGCCGAGGCCGAGCAGTACTTC.

V and J are TRBV5-1 and TRBJ1-2; 11 bases line up with TRBD1. The J segment lost 5 bases and the V segment lost 1 base, leaving 16 bases of the junction unmatched. Germline CDR1 and CDR2: SGHRS and YFSETQ. The CDR3 runs to 19 residues. For the CDR3, the DNA is TGCGCCAGCAGCTTGAGCCCCGGGACAGGGGGAACGGTTCCTTATGGCTACACCTTC. It encodes CASSLSPGTGGTVPYGYTF.

CDR3: CASSSLATNTGELFF. CDR3 DNA sequence: TGTGCCAGCAGCTCACTAGCGACGAACACCGGGGAGCTGTTTTTT. This chain connects TRBV5-6 to TRBJ2-2; 7 bases align to TRBD2. Losses at the gene ends were 3 bases for V and 0 bases for J; bases not matched to a gene: 2. CDR3 length: 15 residues. The germline V gene encodes CDR1 SGHDT and CDR2 YYEEEE.

CDR3 in amino acids: CASSGQGGSSYEQYF. CDR3 DNA: TGTGCCAGTTCCGGGCAAGGGGGTAGCTCCTACGAGCAGTACTTC. The V gene is TRBV19, the J gene TRBJ2-7; tentative D call: TRBD1 (6 bases). Deletions cut 8 bases from V and 0 bases from J, with 17 bases between. The CDR3 runs to 15 residues. Germline loops: CDR1 LNHDA, CDR2 SQIVND (reference sequence).

The V gene is TRBV11-2, the J gene TRBJ2-3; 16 bases agree with TRBD2. Looked up from germline, CDR1 is SGHAT and CDR2 is FQNNGV. The V gene end was trimmed by 1 base and the J gene end by 3 bases; junction bases not matched to a gene: 1. The CDR3 is made up of 17 amino acids. The CDR3 region is CASSLAGLAGGTDTQYF. CDR3 DNA: TGTGCCAGCAGCTTAGCGGGACTAGCGGGGGGGACAGATACGCAGTATTTT.

The chain carries TRBV18 and TRBJ1-1, with 8 bases lining up with TRBD1. Germline CDR1 and CDR2: KGHSH and LQKENI. This CDR3 has 15 residues. V shed 2 bases and J 4 bases; nucleotides not matched to a gene: 6. CDR3 coding DNA: TGTGCCAGCTCACCAATCTCAGGGGGCATCACTGAAGCTTTCTTT. The encoded protein is CASSPISGGITEAFF.

This clone was recorded only once. The rearrangement links TRBV6-6 to TRBJ2-3; weak D call: TRBD2 (5 bases). Trimming pared 8 bases from V and 2 bases from J, leaving 17 bases between. CDR3 length equals 15 residues. Germline lookup yields CDR1 MNHNY and CDR2 SVGAGI (reference sequence). As DNA, the CDR3 is TGTGCCAGCCGCCCGACTCTAGCCTACACAGATACGCAGTATTTT. Translation: CASRPTLAYTDTQYF.

The rearrangement links TRBV7-9 to TRBJ1-2; maybe TRBD1 (6 bases). The germline V gene has CDR1 SEHNR and CDR2 FQNEAQ (reference sequence). The CDR3 consists of 14 residues. The V end lost 3 bases, the J end lost 3 bases, and 11 bases lay between the germline ends. The DNA for the CDR3 is TGTGCCAGCAGCTTGGACAGAGAATACTATGGCTACACCTTC. Its protein product is CASSLDREYYGYTF.

The chain links TRBV11-2 to TRBJ2-3; 7 nucleotides align to TRBD1. The CDR3 loop spans 17 amino acids. CDR1 and CDR2 (germline): SGHAT, FQNNGV. The junction had 14 bases not matched to a gene; V was cut back by 5 bases and J by 3 bases. This CDR3 reads CASSIRGPGTLTDTQYF. The CDR3 DNA follows: TGTGCCAGCAGCATTAGGGGGCCGGGGACACTTACAGATACGCAGTATTTT.